The TCR beta chain described here comes from a study of shared clonotypes between healthy human individuals (TCRdb year 2020). For the wider study: A few men and a couple of women, aged 18 to 49 years, made up the cohort. For each donor, CD4 naive and CD4 memory were each given three plates, CD8 naive was given two plates, and CD8 memory was given one plate. Blood TCR repertoires of about five healthy adults were deeply sequenced to estimate repertoire size and the extent of clonotype sharing between individuals. To increase sequencing depth and limit assay-specific biases, TCR repertoire library preparation and sequencing were carried out by different laboratories using diverse techniques. Each donor's leukapheresis produced roughly between roughly 0.85 and 9.5 billion PBMCs.

The donors were healthy, HIV-negative adults with no recently reported acute infections or vaccinations. Every donor was a Caucasian adult residing in Nashville, Tennessee, USA. CD4+ T cells were enriched through magnetic negative selection, after which naive cells were positively selected on CD45RA and the remaining negative fraction served as the memory subset. After blood collection by leukapheresis, PBMCs were isolated using Ficoll-Histopaque density gradient centrifugation and then cryopreserved in the vapor phase of liquid nitrogen. Analytical flow cytometry was used to check the purity and quantity of every magnetically sorted T cell population. Genomic DNA was isolated from every sorted fraction and measured by UV absorbance on a Nanodrop 2000c. Concerning this clone: This clone's antigen is unknown. No base-level quality is on record; no much larger clone is a single base apart.

The CDR3 covers 16 residues, taking in both the cysteine and the phenylalanine. The entry retains the CDR3 DNA only, 48 bases that are in frame from base 1. Based on the germline V gene (reference sequence), the CDR1 and CDR2 sequences are MNHNY and SVGAGI. Clipping removes 6 bases from V and 2 bases from J, with 8 as the unmatched junction base count. Broad study findings and their caveats: The genetic and exposure-history diversity represented was limited by the small number of donors. Pairwise subsampling indicated that sequencing depth was expected to affect the degree of clonotype sharing among donors. About 4.5% of naive CD4, 3.5% of naive CD8, around 2.3% of memory CD4, and approximately 0.4% of memory CD8 clonotypes were shared across several donors. Incomplete sequencing was indicated by rarefaction of sorted-subset datasets, despite the large sequencing depth. Sampling was restricted to blood, and TCR repertoires in tissue are likely to differ from TCR repertoires in blood. Estimated clonotype richness was generally larger for naive than for memory subsets. Higher generation probabilities were observed for clonotypes shared by all four sorted-subset donors than for non-shared clonotypes.

TCR CDR3 regions were amplified from genomic DNA by multiplex PCR using the deep immunoSEQ assay. For each cell subset, the extracted genomic DNA was distributed evenly across all wells of several immunoSEQ 96-well plates, and each plate served as one replicate. For sorted subsets, each replicate PCR was loaded with around 220 ng genomic DNA, equivalent to 30,000 or so T cell genomes. Purified libraries were measured with a Qubit 3.0 fluorometer, size-checked on a Bioanalyzer 2100, and measured again with the KAPA Library Quantification kit. A separate single-read 150-cycle Illumina NextSeq 550 flow cell was used to sequence each immunoSEQ 96-well plate. The paper's processing steps were these. Because only junctional sequences without quality scores were contained in the immunoSEQ output, filtering matching that applied to full-length reads could not be performed. To assign V/J genes and CDR3, sequences were annotated using PyIR, a Python wrapper for IgBLAST v1.9, with IMGT germline references. Reads were removed for weak V/J assignments (E-value above 1e-6), missing CDR3, stop codons, out-of-frame junctions, or ambiguous translated residues. A V3J clonotype was defined by an identical inferred V gene, J gene, and CDR3 amino acid sequence. Percentage overlap between repertoires was calculated by dividing the number of shared unique clonotypes by the size of the smaller repertoire. RTK rarefaction, the Chao1 estimator, and Recon v2.1 estimates of unobserved clonotypes were used to assess repertoire richness. For all TCRbeta clonotypes obtained by the gDNA method from a few donors, generation probabilities were computed with OLGA. TCRdb took this table from immuneACCESS and kept in-frame rearrangements with V and J called. Such tables lack part of the clones; where checked against another copy, unresolved V genes explain under half of the gap, and the rest is unexplained. The V and J calls and clone size are taken from that table; D and trimming were inferred from the DNA. The sample contains 1,100,000 or so clones, 75% to 85% of them found a single time. The ten largest clones capture 0.5% to 0.6% of the sample.

The sequencing sample was made of memory CD4+ T cells from PBMCs. The cell subset or site label corresponds to: CD45RA-negative fraction. This TCR was sampled from a man younger than 35 in good health. Some clones in this sample may be carry-over from other donors' samples. The chain is made from TRBV6-6 and TRBJ1-3; 9 middle bases align to TRBD1. The DNA sequence reads TGTGCCAGCAGCCTCCTTAGGACAGGGGCTGGAAACACCATATATTTT. Its amino acids are CASSLLRTGAGNTIYF.